What follows is one TCR beta chain and its context. Its antigen is not identified. The data stem from a study of blood T cells in healthy people across ages. Overall study findings and caveats: Both higher diversity and more naive CD4+ cells marked long-lived donors when set against aged donors. In older individuals, TCR beta diversity per million T cells was lower, falling roughly linearly with age. PBMC samples, being unsorted, prevented any conclusive comparison of naive and antigen-experienced cells. Samples with more naive T cells showed higher observed beta diversity.

Alongside a J-beta primer mix, a sample-barcoded 5' primer served in a second PCR lasting roughly 7 to 11 cycles. TCRdb re-analysed the 5' RACE reads in MiXCR, keeping a single row per CDR3 protein. The sample lists 700,000 to 900,000 distinct CDR3 sequences; roughly 50% were seen once. This receptor was taken from a man at least 80 years old in good health. Sequences were obtained from blood.

The CDR3 sequence: CASSLEWAAGYYEQYF. CDR3 nucleotide sequence: TGTGCCAGCAGTTTAGAGTGGGCGGCAGGGTACTACGAGCAGTACTTC. This chain uses TRBV27 with TRBJ2-7; D is possibly TRBD1 (5 bases). Germline CDR1 and CDR2: MNHEY and SMNVEV (reference sequence). V shed 2 bases and J shed 3 bases, with 17 bases lying between them. The CDR3 sequence is 16 residues long.